The clone carrying this T cell receptor (beta chain) was recorded a few times. Its antigen is not identified. The data stem from a study of blood T cells in healthy people across ages. Broader study findings: Older age went with lower TCR beta diversity per million T cells, in a roughly linear way.

V shed 0 bases and J shed 0 bases, with 10 bases lying between them. The CDR3 is 16 residues long. CDR1 and CDR2 from the germline V gene are SGHKS and YYEKEE (reference sequence). Primers used in a second PCR of roughly 6 to 12 cycles were a sample-barcoded 5' primer and a J-beta primer mix. The authors tagged each cDNA molecule using a template-switch adaptor with 12 random nucleotides. MiXCR was run by TCRdb on the 5' RACE reads, yielding one entry per CDR3 protein. The sample holds around 1,000,000 distinct CDR3 sequences, more than 30% seen once. Specimen: blood. The receptor was isolated from a young man in good health. The V gene is TRBV5-5, the J gene TRBJ2-1; D gene ambiguous. CDR3 nucleotide sequence: TGTGCCAGCAGCTTGGACGCAGGCAGCTCCTACAATGAGCAGTTCTTC. Protein: CASSLDAGSSYNEQFF.